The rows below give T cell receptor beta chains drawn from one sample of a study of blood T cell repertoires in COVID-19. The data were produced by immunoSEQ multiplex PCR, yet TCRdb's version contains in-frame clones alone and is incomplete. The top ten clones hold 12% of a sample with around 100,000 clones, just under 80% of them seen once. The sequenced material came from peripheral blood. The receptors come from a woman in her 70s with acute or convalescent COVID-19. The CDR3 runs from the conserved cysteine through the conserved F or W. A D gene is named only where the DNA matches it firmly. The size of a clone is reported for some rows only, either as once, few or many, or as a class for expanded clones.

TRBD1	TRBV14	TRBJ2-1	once	CASSQSGGQGRMNEQFF	TGTGCCAGCAGCCAAAGCGGTGGACAGGGGAGGATGAATGAGCAGTTCTTC
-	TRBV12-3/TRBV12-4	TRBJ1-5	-	CASSPTGQPQHF	TGTGCCAGCAGCCCCACAGGGCAGCCCCAGCATTTT
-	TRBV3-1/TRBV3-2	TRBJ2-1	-	CASSHDGRTITNEQFF	TGTGCCAGCAGCCATGATGGGCGGACTATCACCAATGAGCAGTTCTTC
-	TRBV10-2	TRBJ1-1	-	CASSGGIRTEAFF	TGCGCCAGCAGTGGAGGGATAAGGACTGAAGCTTTCTTT
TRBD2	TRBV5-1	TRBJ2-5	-	CASSLRAGDQETQYF	TGCGCCAGCAGCTTGAGAGCGGGGGACCAAGAGACCCAGTACTTC
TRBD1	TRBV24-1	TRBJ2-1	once	CATSDNPRQGSNEQFF	TGTGCCACCAGTGATAACCCGAGACAGGGATCCAATGAGCAGTTCTTC
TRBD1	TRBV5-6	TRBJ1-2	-	CASSRQGSGGYTF	TGTGCCAGCAGCCGACAGGGATCGGGAGGCTACACCTTC
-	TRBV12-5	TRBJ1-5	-	CASGYSRQTSNQPQHF	TGTGCTAGTGGTTACTCCAGGCAGACTAGCAATCAGCCCCAGCATTTT
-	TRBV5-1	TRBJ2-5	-	CASSFNGGGQGETQYF	TGCGCCAGCAGCTTCAATGGAGGGGGCCAGGGAGAGACCCAGTACTTC
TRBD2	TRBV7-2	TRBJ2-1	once	CASSPGLAGDNEQFF	TGTGCCAGCAGCCCAGGACTAGCGGGGGACAATGAGCAGTTCTTC
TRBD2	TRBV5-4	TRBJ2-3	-	CASSYGGGGSTDTQYF	TGTGCCAGCAGCTATGGTGGGGGGGGAAGCACAGATACGCAGTATTTT
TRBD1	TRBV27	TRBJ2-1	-	CASRRGLTGMSYNEQFF	TGTGCCAGCAGACGGGGTTTGACAGGGATGTCCTACAATGAGCAGTTCTTC
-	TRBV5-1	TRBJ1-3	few	CASSLAGRYGASSGNTIYF	TGCGCCAGCAGCTTGGCCGGCCGGTATGGAGCCTCCTCTGGAAACACCATATATTTT
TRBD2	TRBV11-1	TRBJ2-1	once	CASSVIAGARNEQFF	TGTGCCAGCAGCGTCATAGCGGGGGCCCGAAATGAGCAGTTCTTC
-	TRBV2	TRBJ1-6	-	CASSGVYRVDSPLHF	TGTGCCAGCAGCGGGGTCTACAGGGTCGACTCACCCCTCCACTTT
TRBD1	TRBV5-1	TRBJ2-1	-	CASSLGGTGSYNEQFF	TGCGCCAGCAGCCTCGGCGGGACAGGCTCATACAATGAGCAGTTCTTC
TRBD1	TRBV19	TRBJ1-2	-	CASTGGFFYGYTF	TGTGCCAGTACAGGGGGCTTCTTCTATGGCTACACCTTC
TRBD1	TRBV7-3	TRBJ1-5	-	CASSFDGTGNQPQHF	TGTGCCAGCAGCTTTGATGGGACAGGCAATCAGCCCCAGCATTTT
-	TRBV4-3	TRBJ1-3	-	CASSLELTGNTIYF	TGCGCCAGCAGCCTTGAGCTTACTGGAAACACCATATATTTT
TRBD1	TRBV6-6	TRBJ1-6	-	CASSLGQVNSPLHF	TGTGCCAGCAGTCTAGGACAGGTTAATTCACCCCTCCACTTT